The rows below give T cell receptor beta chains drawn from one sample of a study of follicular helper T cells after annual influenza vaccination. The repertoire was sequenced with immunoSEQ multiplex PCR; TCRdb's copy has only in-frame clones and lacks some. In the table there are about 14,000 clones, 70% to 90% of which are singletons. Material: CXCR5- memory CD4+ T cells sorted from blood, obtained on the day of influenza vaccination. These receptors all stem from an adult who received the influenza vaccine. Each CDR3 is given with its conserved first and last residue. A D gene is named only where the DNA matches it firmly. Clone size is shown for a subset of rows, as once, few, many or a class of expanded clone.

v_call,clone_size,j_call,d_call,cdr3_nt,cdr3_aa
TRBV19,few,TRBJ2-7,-,TGTGCCAGTAGTCCGTCGACAGGGAGGGAAGAGCAGTACTTC,CASSPSTGREEQYF
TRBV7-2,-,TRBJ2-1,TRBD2,TGTGCCAGCAGAACGGCTACGGGGGGTGACTATGAGCAGTTCTTC,CASRTATGGDYEQFF
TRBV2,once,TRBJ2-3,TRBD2,TGTGCCAGCAGTGAGGGGCTAGCGGGGGCAGATACGCAGTATTTT,CASSEGLAGADTQYF
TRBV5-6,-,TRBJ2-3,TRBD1,TGTGCCAGCAGCCCAGGACAGGGGGTATTCACAGATACGCAGTATTTT,CASSPGQGVFTDTQYF
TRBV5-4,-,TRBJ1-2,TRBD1,TGTGCCAGCAGCTTGGATCACGGCAGGGGGGCCGGGGGCTACACCTTC,CASSLDHGRGAGGYTF
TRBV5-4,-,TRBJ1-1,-,TGTGCCAGCAGCGGCCCCGGCACCACTGAAGCTTTCTTT,CASSGPGTTEAFF
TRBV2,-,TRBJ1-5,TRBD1,TGTGCCAGCAGTTTGTACCCGACAGGGTTGAATCAGCCCCAGCATTTT,CASSLYPTGLNQPQHF
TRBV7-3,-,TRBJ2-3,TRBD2,TGTGCCAGCAGCTGGGCGGGGGGCCCCACAGATACGCAGTATTTT,CASSWAGGPTDTQYF
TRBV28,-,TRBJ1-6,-,TGTGCCAGCAGCCGCGACGGCCTGTGGGCACCCCTCCACTTT,CASSRDGLWAPLHF
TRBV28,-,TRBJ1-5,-,TGTGCCAGCAGTTTAAGGGGGGCGAGCAATCAGCCCCAGCATTTT,CASSLRGASNQPQHF
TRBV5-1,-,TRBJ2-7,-,TGCGCCAGCAGCTTTTCAGGGCGGAACGAGCAGTACTTC,CASSFSGRNEQYF
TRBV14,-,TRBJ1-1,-,TGTGCCAGCAGCCAAGCGGACAGTATGGAAGCTTTCTTT,CASSQADSMEAFF
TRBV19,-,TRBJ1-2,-,TGTGCCAGTAGTACCACAGGGAGGTATGGCTACACCTTC,CASSTTGRYGYTF
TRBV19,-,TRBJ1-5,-,TGTGCCAGTAGTATAGCGACGGACCTCCTGCATTTT,CASSIATDLLHF
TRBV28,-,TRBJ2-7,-,TGTGCCAGCAGTTTTAACGAGCAGTACTTC,CASSFNEQYF
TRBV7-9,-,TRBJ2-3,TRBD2,TGTGCCAGCAGCGCTAGCGGGGGAGATACGCAGTATTTT,CASSASGGDTQYF
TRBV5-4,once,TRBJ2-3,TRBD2,TGTGCCAGCAGCTTGGTGTCTAGCGGGGGGGCTAGCACAGATACGCAGTATTTT,CASSLVSSGGASTDTQYF
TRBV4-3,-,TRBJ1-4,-,TGCGCCAGCAGCCTTACAGGGAATGAAAAACTGTTTTTT,CASSLTGNEKLFF
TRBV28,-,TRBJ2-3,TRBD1,TGTGCCAGCAACAGACAGGGTTTAGATACGCAGTATTTT,CASNRQGLDTQYF
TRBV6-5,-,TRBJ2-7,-,TGTGCCAGCAGTTACCTTGGCGAGCAGTACTTC,CASSYLGEQYF
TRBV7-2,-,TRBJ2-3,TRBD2,TGTGCCAGCAGGTATAGCGGGGGAGATACGCAGTATTTT,CASRYSGGDTQYF
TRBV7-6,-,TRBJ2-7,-,TGTGCCAGCAGCTTAGGGCCCGGAACCTACGAGCAGTACTTC,CASSLGPGTYEQYF
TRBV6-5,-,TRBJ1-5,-,TGTGCCAGCAGTCCAGGGTCTTACGGCAATCAGCCCCAGCATTTT,CASSPGSYGNQPQHF
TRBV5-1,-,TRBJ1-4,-,TGCGCCAGCAGCTTGGCCTCTCCGCGGGAAAAACTGTTTTTT,CASSLASPREKLFF
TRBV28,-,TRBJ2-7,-,TGTGCCAGCAGTCCCCCCCTGGACTCCGAGCAGTACTTC,CASSPPLDSEQYF
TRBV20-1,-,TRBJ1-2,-,TGCAGTGTTATGAGGGGCTTGGGCTACACCTTC,CSVMRGLGYTF
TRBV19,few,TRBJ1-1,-,TGTGCCAGTAAGCTTAGAACTGAAGCTTTCTTT,CASKLRTEAFF
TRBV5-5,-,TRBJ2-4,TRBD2,TGTGCCAGCAGCTTAACTAGCGTTGACATTCAGTACTTC,CASSLTSVDIQYF
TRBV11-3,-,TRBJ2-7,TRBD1,TGTGCCAGCAGCGGGACAGGGCGACACGAGCAGTACTTC,CASSGTGRHEQYF
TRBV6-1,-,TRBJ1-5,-,TGTGCCAGCAGTGACCCCCCTTATCAGCCCCAGCATTTT,CASSDPPYQPQHF
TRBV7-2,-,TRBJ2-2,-,TGTGCCAGCAGCTCGCGGACCCGGAACACCGGGGAGCTGTTTTTT,CASSSRTRNTGELFF
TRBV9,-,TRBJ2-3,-,TGTGCCAGCAGCGGCCCGGGACCCTACACAGATACGCAGTATTTT,CASSGPGPYTDTQYF
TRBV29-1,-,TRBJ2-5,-,TGCAGCGTGGGGGCGCTCGGGCAGGGAGAAGAGACCCAGTACTTC,CSVGALGQGEETQYF
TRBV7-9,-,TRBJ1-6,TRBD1,TGTGCCAGCAGCCCGGGACAGGGGATACCCCTCCACTTT,CASSPGQGIPLHF
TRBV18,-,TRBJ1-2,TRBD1,TGTGCCAGCTCACCACGGGACAGGGACTATGGCTACACCTTC,CASSPRDRDYGYTF
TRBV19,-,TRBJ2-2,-,TGTGCCAGTAGTATACAAGGAGGGGCTGGGGATAAGGGGGAGCTGTTTTTT,CASSIQGGAGDKGELFF
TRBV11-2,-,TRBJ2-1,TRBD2,TGTGCCAGCAGCTTATCGGGCGGGAGAACCAATGAGCAGTTCTTC,CASSLSGGRTNEQFF
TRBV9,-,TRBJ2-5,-,TGTGCCAGCAGCGTAGCTACCAGGGAGACCCAGTACTTC,CASSVATRETQYF
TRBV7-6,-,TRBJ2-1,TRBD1,TGTGCCAGCATAAAAACAGGGGGCACCTACAATGAGCAGTTCTTC,CASIKTGGTYNEQFF
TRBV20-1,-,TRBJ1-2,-,TGCAGTGCTAGTCTAGAGGGTGGCTACACCTTC,CSASLEGGYTF
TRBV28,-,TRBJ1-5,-,TGTGCCAGCAGTTTATTTGGGGGGGGTAGCAATCAGCCCCAGCATTTT,CASSLFGGGSNQPQHF
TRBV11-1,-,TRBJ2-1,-,TGTGCCAGCAGCTTAGAACGACGGTCTTACTACAATGAGCAGTTCTTC,CASSLERRSYYNEQFF
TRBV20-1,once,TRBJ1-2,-,TGCAGTGGGCAGGGAGACTATGGCTACACCTTC,CSGQGDYGYTF
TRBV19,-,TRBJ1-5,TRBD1,TGTGCCAGTAGTTCGGGGACAGGCGGGGAATTGTCCCAGCATTTT,CASSSGTGGELSQHF
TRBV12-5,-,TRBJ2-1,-,TGTGCTAGTGGTTTGGGGCGCGGGTCAAGCTCCTACAATGAGCAGTTCTTC,CASGLGRGSSSYNEQFF
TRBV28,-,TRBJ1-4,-,TGTGCCAGCAAAGGGGCCGGTGAAAAACTGTTTTTT,CASKGAGEKLFF
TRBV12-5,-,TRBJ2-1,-,TGTGCTAGTGGTTTGGTACTAGGGTCAGCCATTCAGCAGTTCTTC,CASGLVLGSAIQQFF